Below are 32 T cell receptor beta chains sequenced from a single sample in a study of blood T cells in healthy people across ages. Then a second PCR, running roughly 6 to 12 cycles, was carried out with a sample-barcoded 5' primer and a J-beta primer mix. TCRdb ran MiXCR on the 5' RACE reads and lists one entry per CDR3 protein. The sample gives fewer than 900,000 distinct CDR3 sequences, 35% to 45% of which show up once; 20% to 25% is in the top ten. The sequenced material came from blood. The receptors derive from a woman in her sixties or seventies in good health.

This clonotype was picked up one time. This sequence joins TRBV29-1 and TRBJ2-3; TRBD1 is a possible D gene (7 bases). V was trimmed by 1 base and J by 6 bases, leaving 20 bases between them. CDR3 length equals 16 residues. Germline CDR1 is SQVTM and CDR2 is ANQGSEA. CDR3 sequence (DNA): TGCAGCGTTGAAGTCCCCAGGGGGGAAAGAGGGGATACGCAGTATTTT. Protein: CSVEVPRGERGDTQYF.

The chain has TRBV7-3 and TRBJ2-3; TRBD2 aligns across 8 bases. The trim removed 3 bases at V and 5 bases at J, leaving 1 base unmatched. The CDR3 consists of 13 residues. CDR1 is SGHTA, CDR2 FQGTGA, per germline. CDR3 sequence reads: CASSFLAGDTQYF. CDR3 in DNA: TGTGCCAGCAGCTTCCTAGCGGGAGATACGCAGTATTTT.

The sample holds a few counts of this clonotype. The CDR3 here is CASILDRPNYGYTF. The CDR3 DNA reads TGTGCCAGCATCCTGGACCGACCTAACTATGGCTACACCTTC. The chain recombines TRBV2 with TRBJ1-2; D is unclear. Germline V gene data show CDR1 as SNHLY and CDR2 as FYNNEI. The V end lost 7 bases, the J end lost 0 bases, and 12 bases lay between the germline ends. This CDR3 has 14 amino acids.

This sequence joins TRBV12-3 or TRBV12-4 and TRBJ1-4; D is uncertain. The V end was cut by 5 bases, the J end by 0 bases, with 10 bases between. This CDR3 spans 15 amino acids. The CDR3 bases are TGTGCCAGCAGTCCCGGGGTTGCAACTAATGAAAAACTGTTTTTT. As protein: CASSPGVATNEKLFF.

This chain links TRBV27 with TRBJ1-2; weak D call: TRBD1 (6 bases). This CDR3 contains 17 residues. Germline V lookup: CDR1 MNHEY, CDR2 SMNVEV (reference sequence). The V and J ends lost 0 bases and 8 bases respectively, with 22 bases between them. Here the CDR3 reads CASSLSGLRGTEWGYTF. For the CDR3, the DNA is TGTGCCAGCAGTTTATCAGGGTTGAGGGGGACCGAGTGGGGCTACACCTTC.

This chain joins TRBV20-1 and TRBJ2-4; D not certain. This CDR3 spans 12 amino acids. From germline, CDR1 is DFQATT and CDR2 SNEGSKA (reference sequence). V was pared by 0 bases and J by 8 bases, with 8 bases between. The CDR3 loop is CSAREALDIQYF. The CDR3 DNA reads as TGCAGTGCTAGAGAGGCCTTGGACATTCAGTACTTC.

This chain links TRBV2 with TRBJ2-3, with D perhaps matching TRBD1 (6 bases). The CDR3 has 15 residues. The germline gives CDR1 SNHLY, CDR2 FYNNEI. The V gene lost 6 bases and the J gene lost 1 base, with 14 bases spanning the gap. The CDR3 loop reads CASRLQGMGTDTQYF. The CDR3 DNA reads as TGTGCCAGCAGACTCCAGGGGATGGGCACAGATACGCAGTATTTT.

This clonotype came up a few times. The CDR3 sequence is CASSLVVSGGAQETQYF. CDR3 DNA: TGTGCCAGCAGCTTAGTGGTTAGCGGGGGGGCACAAGAGACCCAGTACTTC. This chain links TRBV7-2 with TRBJ2-5; TRBD2 agrees at 11 bases. J was trimmed by 2 bases and V by 1 base; bases with no gene match: 6. The V gene's germline CDR1 is SGHTA and CDR2 FQGNSA. This CDR3 spans 17 amino acids.

The chain uses TRBV28 and TRBJ2-1; TRBD2 agrees at 8 bases. This CDR3 contains 15 residues. Trimming removed 5 bases from V and 6 bases from J; junction bases left unmatched: 9. From germline, CDR1 is MDHEN and CDR2 SYDVKM. The CDR3 DNA reads as TGTGCCAGCAGTCAAGCGGGAGAGGCGGGCAATGAGCAGTTCTTC. Residues: CASSQAGEAGNEQFF.

This clonotype appeared a single time. The gene calls are TRBV10-3 and TRBJ2-1; TRBD2 aligns across 7 bases. The CDR3 spans 15 residues. Germline V gene data show CDR1 as ENHRY and CDR2 as SYGVKD. V was clipped by 3 bases and J by 4 bases; unmatched bases: 6. For the CDR3, the DNA is TGTGCCATCAGTGAACGAGCGGGGACGTACAATGAGCAGTTCTTC. Residues: CAISERAGTYNEQFF.

The chain links TRBV7-8 to TRBJ2-1; D could derive from TRBD1 or TRBD2 (5 bases each). Germline values: CDR1 SGHVS, CDR2 FQNEAQ. V lost 5 bases to trimming and J lost 8 bases, with 16 bases between them. The CDR3 covers 14 residues. CDR3 coding DNA: TGTGCCAGCAGCCGTACGGGGCCCTGGGATGAGCAGTTCTTC. Encoded protein: CASSRTGPWDEQFF.

The V call is TRBV5-1, the J call TRBJ1-1; 7 bases fit TRBD1. This CDR3 is built from 13 residues. The J segment lost 10 bases and the V segment lost 5 bases, leaving 11 bases of the junction unmatched. Per the germline V gene, CDR1 is SGHRS and CDR2 is YFSETQ. In DNA, the CDR3 is TGCGCCAGCAGTCTCGGACAGGCACTTGGAGCTTTCTTT. Protein product: CASSLGQALGAFF.

The chain recombines TRBV20-1 with TRBJ2-1; D possibly uses TRBD1 or TRBD2 (6 bases each). Trimming stripped 5 bases from V and 3 bases from J, with 20 bases between. The germline V gene has CDR1 DFQATT and CDR2 SNEGSKA (reference sequence). This CDR3 comprises 16 residues. The CDR3 nucleotides are TGCAGTGCTGACCGGGGGCGGCCTAGCGACTACAATGAGCAGTTCTTC. Translation: CSADRGRPSDYNEQFF.

This sequence joins TRBV20-1 and TRBJ1-1; 7 positions agree with TRBD1. The V gene end was trimmed by 5 bases and the J gene end by 1 base; junction bases not matched to a gene: 4. CDR3 size: 13 residues. Germline V lookup: CDR1 DFQATT, CDR2 SNEGSKA (reference sequence). This CDR3 is CSADRTGNTEAFF. CDR3 sequence (DNA): TGCAGTGCTGACAGGACAGGGAACACTGAAGCTTTCTTT.

The chain carries TRBV19 and TRBJ1-6; TRBD1 agrees at 8 bases. The junction had 2 bases not matched to a gene; V was cut back by 6 bases and J by 7 bases. Germline CDR1 is LNHDA and CDR2 is SQIVND (reference sequence). This CDR3 is built from 13 residues. In DNA form, the CDR3 reads TGTGCCAGTAGAGGGACAGGAAATTCACCCCTCCACTTT. This sequence encodes CASRGTGNSPLHF.

This rearrangement joins TRBV5-5 to TRBJ2-3; 9 bases are a match to TRBD2. Losses at the gene ends were 0 bases for V and 3 bases for J; bases not matched to a gene: 8. In germline, CDR1 is SGHKS, CDR2 YYEKEE (reference sequence). The CDR3 covers 17 residues. The CDR3 loop is CASSLAWLAGRTDTQYF. CDR3 DNA: TGTGCCAGCAGCTTGGCCTGGCTAGCGGGGAGAACAGATACGCAGTATTTT.

Ten or more counts support this clonotype. This chain connects TRBV5-1 to TRBJ2-6; D may be TRBD1 or TRBD2 (5 bases each). This CDR3 has 17 amino acids. V was clipped by 0 bases and J by 2 bases, with 12 bases between them. CDR1 is SGHRS, CDR2 YFSETQ, per germline. The CDR3 reads CASSLGDLRTGANVLTF. The CDR3, as DNA: TGCGCCAGCAGCTTGGGGGACCTAAGGACTGGGGCCAACGTCCTGACTTTC.

For this clonotype: Germline and junction disagree at one end, which may indicate a read error. V usage is TRBV5-1 and J usage is TRBJ2-3; D perhaps matches TRBD1 (6 bases). This CDR3 has 16 amino acids. In germline, CDR1 is SGHRS, CDR2 YFSETQ. CDR3 DNA: TGCGCCAGCAGCTTGGAGGGCGCTCAGGGGATTGATACGCGGTATTTT. Translation gives CASSLEGAQGIDTRYF. Using reference TRBV5-1 and TRBJ2-3 for the parts outside the CDR3, the full variable domain is KAGVTQTPRYLIKTRGQQVTLSCSPISGHRSVSWYQQTPGQGLQFLFEYFSETQRNKGNFPGRFSGRQFSNSRSEMNVSTLELGDSALYLCASSLEGAQGIDTRYFGPGTRLTVL.

The rearrangement uses TRBV29-1 and TRBJ2-1; D gene ambiguous. The germline gives CDR1 SQVTM, CDR2 ANQGSEA. The CDR3 contains 9 residues. V lost 2 bases and J lost 7, with 0 bases in between. The CDR3: CSVENEQFF. CDR3 in DNA: TGCAGCGTTGAAAATGAGCAGTTCTTC.

The chain recombines TRBV20-1 with TRBJ1-1; 8 nucleotides match TRBD1. V lost 3 bases, J lost 11 bases, and 17 bases stayed unmatched. Germline V gives CDR1 DFQATT, CDR2 SNEGSKA (reference sequence). This CDR3 spans 15 amino acids. The CDR3 protein is CSARSRDRGSRMAFF. Here the CDR3 DNA reads TGCAGTGCTAGGTCCCGAGACAGGGGATCCCGAATGGCTTTCTTT.

There are a few counts of this clonotype. J is TRBJ2-1 and V is TRBV3-1; no definite D call. The CDR3 has 13 amino acids. The V gene's germline CDR1 is LGHDT and CDR2 YNNKEL (reference sequence). Deletions cut 1 base from V and 11 bases from J, with 12 bases between. The CDR3 nucleotides are TGTGCCAGCAGCCAAGTAAAGGAGACAAAGCAGTTCTTC. Its translation: CASSQVKETKQFF.

This chain uses TRBV2 with TRBJ2-1; 12 positions match TRBD2. Germline CDR1 reads SNHLY; CDR2 reads FYNNEI. V lost 6 bases to trimming and J lost 15 bases; unmatched junction nucleotides: 12. This CDR3 region has 14 residues. CDR3 residues: CASRKTSSGGAMFF. The CDR3 DNA is TGTGCCAGCAGAAAAACATCTAGCGGGGGGGCAATGTTCTTC.

This clonotype was observed a handful of times. The gene calls are TRBV3-1 and TRBJ2-7, with 10 bases aligning to TRBD2. J gave up 5 bases and V 5 bases, and 3 bases lay outside the gene matches. The CDR3 covers 13 residues. Germline loops: CDR1 LGHDT, CDR2 YNNKEL (reference sequence). The CDR3 bases are TGTGCCAGCAGCGAAAGCGGGAGGGACGAGCAGTACTTC. The encoded protein is CASSESGRDEQYF.

V usage is TRBV7-9 and J usage is TRBJ1-4; D call uncertain. The V gene lost 4 bases and the J gene lost 7 bases, with 13 bases spanning the gap. CDR3 length equals 14 residues. Germline-derived CDR1 and CDR2 are SEHNR and FQNEAQ (reference sequence). CDR3 coding DNA: TGTGCCAGCAGCTACCGGGCCACCAGTGAAAAACTGTTTTTT. Encoded protein: CASSYRATSEKLFF.

V and J are TRBV27 and TRBJ2-5, with no clear D. CDR1 MNHEY and CDR2 SMNVEV come from the germline V gene (reference sequence). The ends were cut back, 4 bases at V and 11 bases at J, with 23 bases in the middle. The CDR3 extends over 15 amino acids. As DNA, the CDR3 is TGTGCCAGCAGTTCAGGCAGCGTCTTGAATGACGGGCAGTACTTC. This translates into CASSSGSVLNDGQYF.

This sequence joins TRBV5-5 and TRBJ2-7, with 8 bases fitting TRBD2. The ends lost 2 bases at V and 0 bases at J; junction bases unmatched: 7. Germline V gives CDR1 SGHKS, CDR2 YYEKEE (reference sequence). The CDR3 is 16 amino acids. CDR3 sequence reads: CASSLPAGVISYEQYF. In DNA form, the CDR3 reads TGTGCCAGCAGCTTACCAGCGGGGGTGATCTCCTACGAGCAGTACTTC.

On this clonotype itself: An end of the junction differs from the germline gene, which may be a read error. The CDR3 sequence is CTSSAPLAASYEQYF. The DNA of the CDR3 is TGTACCAGCAGTGCCCCACTAGCGGCCTCCTACGAGCAGTACTTC. The chain links TRBV2 to TRBJ2-7; 8 bases fit TRBD2. The CDR3 consists of 15 residues. Per germline, CDR1 SNHLY and CDR2 FYNNEI.

This clonotype was found a few times. This sequence joins TRBV10-3 and TRBJ2-2; maybe TRBD1 (5 bases). The CDR3 is made up of 13 amino acids. The germline V gene encodes CDR1 ENHRY and CDR2 SYGVKD. V was clipped by 6 bases and J by 4 bases, with 9 bases between them. CDR3 sequence reads: CAISSGSTGELFF. In DNA form, the CDR3 reads TGTGCCATCAGCTCAGGGTCCACCGGGGAGCTGTTTTTT.

This clonotype was seen ten or more times. The chain couples TRBV6-5 to TRBJ1-6; TRBD1 agrees at 7 bases. Germline trimming cut 7 bases from V and 6 bases from J; bases unmatched to any gene: 6. Germline loops: CDR1 MNHEY, CDR2 SVGAGI. CDR3 length: 14 amino acids. CDR3 coding DNA: TGTGCCAGCACCTCAGGGGGGCTTAATTCACCCCTCCACTTT. This encodes CASTSGGLNSPLHF.

The sample holds a few counts of this clonotype. The chain combines TRBV7-3 with TRBJ2-3, with 8 bases matching TRBD2. The CDR3 runs to 15 residues. The ends lost 1 base at V and 8 bases at J; junction bases unmatched: 8. Germline V CDR1 and CDR2: SGHTA, FQGTGA. CDR3 protein: CASSLIDSAGGTQYF. The CDR3 region has the DNA TGTGCCAGCAGCTTAATAGATAGCGCGGGGGGTACGCAGTATTTT.

The rearrangement links TRBV3-1 to TRBJ2-3; TRBD2 matches 13 bases. The V segment lost 0 bases and the J segment 2 bases; nucleotides outside the gene matches: 2. Germline V gene data show CDR1 as LGHDT and CDR2 as YNNKEL (reference sequence). This CDR3 region has 17 residues. CDR3 sequence (DNA): TGTGCCAGCAGCCAAGAAGGGACTAGCGGGGCCACAGATACGCAGTATTTT. Translation gives CASSQEGTSGATDTQYF.

V is TRBV7-9 and J is TRBJ1-4, with D possibly TRBD1 on 5 matching bases. Trimming stripped 5 bases from V and 4 bases from J, with 14 bases between. There are 15 residues in the CDR3. The germline gives CDR1 SEHNR, CDR2 FQNEAQ (reference sequence). In DNA, the CDR3 is TGTGCCAGCAGCCTCCCGTCGGGGGTTAATGAAAAACTGTTTTTT. Amino acid sequence: CASSLPSGVNEKLFF.